The rows below give T cell receptor beta chains drawn from one sample of a study of PD-L1 blockade in urothelial cancer. This table comes from immunoSEQ multiplex PCR, and its TCRdb copy is limited to in-frame clones, with some not included. The repertoire holds about 43,000 clones, with around 80% as singletons. The specimen comprised PBMCs, sampled around atezolizumab (anti-PD-L1) treatment. Receptors originate from a man aged 55 to 70 with urothelial cancer. CDR3s include the opening cysteine and the closing phenylalanine or tryptophan. The D gene is left open where the match is weak. Not all rows give a size; the values are once, few, many and, for expanded clones, a class.

V gene	clone size	D gene	J gene	CDR3 DNA	CDR3 protein
TRBV19	once	.	TRBJ1-5	TGTGCCAGTAGTAAGGGGGGGCAAGAGCCCCAGCATTTT	CASSKGGQEPQHF
TRBV5-1	.	.	TRBJ2-6	TGCGCCAGCAGCTTGGCCGAAGGGGGAGCGGGGCTCTCTGGGGCCAACGTCCTGACTTTC	CASSLAEGGAGLSGANVLTF
TRBV21-1	.	.	TRBJ2-3	TGTGCCAGCAGCCGGGGACAGGCCCCTTCAGTTACGCAGTATTTT	CASSRGQAPSVTQYF
TRBV5-1	.	.	TRBJ1-1	TGCGCCAGCAGCCTGCAGGTACAGGGGAACACTGAAGCTTTCTTT	CASSLQVQGNTEAFF
TRBV5-1	.	.	TRBJ1-5	TGCGCCAGCAGAGGGGCAATTAGCAATCAGCCCCAGCATTTT	CASRGAISNQPQHF
TRBV15	.	.	TRBJ2-7	TGTGCCACCAGCAGAGATGGTAGCTCCTACGAGCAGTACTTC	CATSRDGSSYEQYF
TRBV19	.	.	TRBJ1-5	TGTGCCACTTCAAAGCCGGGACAAGCACTTTCCCAGCCCCAGCATTTT	CATSKPGQALSQPQHF
TRBV19	.	.	TRBJ1-1	TGTGCCAGTAGCGAGAGGATGAACACTGAAGCTTTCTTT	CASSERMNTEAFF
TRBV7-6	medium-sized	.	TRBJ1-1	TGTGCCAGCAGCTTAAGCCTAAACACTGAAGCTTTCTTT	CASSLSLNTEAFF
TRBV5-1	.	.	TRBJ1-5	TGCGCCAGCAGCCCGATGGCGGGGGATTATCAGCCCCAGCATTTT	CASSPMAGDYQPQHF
TRBV5-4	.	.	TRBJ1-1	TGTGCCAGCAGCTCTAAGACAGACTTGAACACTGAAGCTTTCTTT	CASSSKTDLNTEAFF
TRBV19	.	.	TRBJ1-5	TGTGCCAGTAGTATAGCCCCGAGGGTCAATCAGCCCCAGCATTTT	CASSIAPRVNQPQHF
TRBV6-5	.	.	TRBJ2-2	TGTGCCAGCAGTTACGGAGGGGGCGGACGCACCGGGGAGCTGTTTTTT	CASSYGGGGRTGELFF
TRBV20-1	once	.	TRBJ2-7	TGCAGTGCTAGGGGCCGCTACGAGCAGTACTTC	CSARGRYEQYF
TRBV27	.	.	TRBJ2-1	TGTGCCAGCAGTGGAAGTCAGGGTGGATATGAGCAGTTCTTC	CASSGSQGGYEQFF
TRBV2	.	.	TRBJ2-3	TGTGCCAGCAGTGAAACCGGAGGCTCCACAGATACGCAGTATTTT	CASSETGGSTDTQYF
TRBV10-1	few	.	TRBJ2-3	TGCGCCAGCAGTGCGCGTAGCACAGATACGCAGTATTTT	CASSARSTDTQYF
TRBV7-2	.	.	TRBJ1-2	TGTGCCAGCAGCTTGGGCAGCTATGGCTACACCTTC	CASSLGSYGYTF
TRBV6-5	few	TRBD1	TRBJ1-4	TGTGCCAGCAGTTACTCAGGGACAGGGCGGGAAAAACTGTTTTTT	CASSYSGTGREKLFF